This T cell receptor (beta chain) is drawn from a study of blood T cell repertoires in COVID-19. V lost 8 bases to trimming and J lost 4 bases; unmatched junction nucleotides: 7. The CDR3 has 13 amino acids. Germline CDR1 MDHEN, CDR2 SYDVKM. The repertoire was sequenced with immunoSEQ multiplex PCR; TCRdb's copy has only in-frame clones and lacks some. The sample carries some 150,000 clones, less than 80% recorded once. The chain combines TRBV28 with TRBJ1-1; 7 positions match TRBD1. The sequence came from a woman of 80 years or more with active or convalescent COVID-19. The sequenced sample consisted of peripheral blood. The CDR3, as DNA: TGTGCCAGCCCCGGGAGGGGGCTCACTGAAGCTTTCTTT. The encoded protein is CASPGRGLTEAFF.